The TCR beta chain under discussion was sequenced for a study of shared T cell receptors in the human thymus (dated by TCRdb to about 2021). Notes on the research overall: The study investigated the way shared, self-reactive T-cell receptor alpha chains are produced in the human thymus.

Libraries were made using the immunoSEQ multiplex PCR assay. The clones in this table, taken by TCRdb from immuneACCESS, are in-frame only. Not every clone is retained; where verified, under half of the shortfall comes from an unresolved V gene, and the cause of the rest is unknown. The sample table shows around 730,000 clones, and 80% to 90% are seen once. Over 0.008% of the sample is held by the ten biggest clonotypes. Unmatched junction bases come to 10, with V trimmed by 1 base and J by 3 bases. CDR1 is given as MNHEY and CDR2 as SMNVEV, both from the germline V gene (reference sequence). CDR3 length: 17 amino acids, cysteine to phenylalanine. The kept DNA is CDR3 alone, 51 bases in frame from the first base. Regarding this clone: Which antigen it targets is not known. No base-level quality is on record; no much larger clone is a single base apart.

These records were also assigned to another study, of human thymus T cells. As noted in the second study: The donors were immunologically healthy infants in Finland who had open corrective cardiac surgery for congenital heart defects. Thymus tissue was obtained as surgical resects removed during corrective cardiac surgery. V and J gene segment usage appeared biased in both thymic and peripheral blood repertoires. Highly overlapping thymic TCR repertoires among unrelated individuals were reported in the related research. TCR alpha and beta repertoires from about 8 infant thymus samples and a few related peripheral blood samples were characterized in the study. Donor ages ranged from about 6 to 244 days, and the cohort comprised about 6 male and a couple of female infants. Thymocytes were freed from the tissue by mechanical means and kept at -70 degrees C as pellets of about 8.5-34 million cells. Genomic DNA was extracted from frozen cell pellets with a QIAsymphony instrument. TCRB and TCRAD loci were amplified from a standardized quantity of quality-controlled genomic DNA using the immunoSEQ multiplex PCR assay. The amplicons spanned the V(D)J region and were long enough to cover the CDR3 and allow V and J genes to be identified. Amplicon sequencing was performed on an Illumina platform through the commercial immunoSEQ service. Primer bias and sequencing errors were corrected using previously described methods, and TCRAD and TCRB definitions followed the IMGT database. The repertoires were analysed using immunoSEQ Analyzer 3.0 and VDJTools for basic statistics, V/J segment usage, diversity estimates, rarefaction and pairwise overlap. To estimate diversity, the Chao1, ChaoE, Efron-Thisted, Shannon and inverse Simpson indices were applied, and diversity was also estimated on datasets down-sampled to the smallest sample. For repertoire overlap, CDR3 nucleotide sequence, V gene and J gene had to match strictly, and clustering was done by Jaccard-based multidimensional scaling. On average, thymus samples yielded roughly 800,000 unique TCRB clonotypes, whereas blood samples yielded approximately 90,000.

The chain employs TRBV27 and TRBJ2-3, with TRBD2 identical over 7 junction bases. This receptor was obtained from a girl in the first two years of life with a congenital heart defect. Donor details come from another sample of the same person, matched by shared clones. Source material: thymocytes. This receptor carries the CDR3 CASSLFMGGEGTDTQYF. The DNA sequence reads TGTGCCAGCAGTTTATTTATGGGGGGGGAAGGGACAGATACGCAGTATTTT.